The sequence of this T cell receptor beta chain was determined in a study of breast tumors, draining lymph nodes, adjacent tissues. The study's findings and limits: Compared with lymph nodes, tumors were less diverse; compared with nontumor tissue, more. Findings are consistent with lymph node origin and intratumoral expansion of most tumor T cells.

From germline, CDR1 is SGHRS and CDR2 YFSETQ. V dropped 0 bases and J dropped 6; count of bases not matched to a gene: 5. The CDR3 has 14 amino acids. TCRdb reprocessed the multiplex PCR reads via MiXCR and lists one record per CDR3 protein. Of about 220,000 distinct CDR3 sequences listed, under 35% are singletons. The lymph nodes were axillary draining lymph nodes from breast cancer patients. This clonotype has at least ten counts. Its specificity is unknown. Sample: axillary lymph node tissue. The receptor comes from a female donor with breast cancer. Some clones in this sample may be carry-over from other donors' samples. The chain is built from TRBV5-1 and TRBJ1-2, with 7 bases fitting TRBD1. Here the CDR3 reads CASSLAGGKDGYTF. As DNA, the CDR3 is TGCGCCAGCAGCTTGGCAGGGGGAAAGGATGGCTACACCTTC.